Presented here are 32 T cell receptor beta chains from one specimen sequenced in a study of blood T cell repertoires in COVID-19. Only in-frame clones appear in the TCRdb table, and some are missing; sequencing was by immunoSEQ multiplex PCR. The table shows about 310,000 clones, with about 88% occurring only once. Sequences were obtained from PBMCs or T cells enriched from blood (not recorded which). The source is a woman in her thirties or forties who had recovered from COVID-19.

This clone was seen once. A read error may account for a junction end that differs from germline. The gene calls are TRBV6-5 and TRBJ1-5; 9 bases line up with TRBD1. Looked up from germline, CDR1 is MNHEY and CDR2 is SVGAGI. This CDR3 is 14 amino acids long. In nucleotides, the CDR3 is TGTGCCAGCAGGCGTACAGGGGGCAACCAGCCCCAGCATTTT. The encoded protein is CASRRTGGNQPQHF.

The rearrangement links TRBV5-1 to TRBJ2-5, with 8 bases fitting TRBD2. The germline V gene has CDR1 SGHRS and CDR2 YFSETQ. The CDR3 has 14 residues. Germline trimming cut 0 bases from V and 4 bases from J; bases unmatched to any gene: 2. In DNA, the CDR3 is TGCGCCAGCAGCTTGGGGACTAGCCCAGAGACCCAGTACTTC. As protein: CASSLGTSPETQYF.

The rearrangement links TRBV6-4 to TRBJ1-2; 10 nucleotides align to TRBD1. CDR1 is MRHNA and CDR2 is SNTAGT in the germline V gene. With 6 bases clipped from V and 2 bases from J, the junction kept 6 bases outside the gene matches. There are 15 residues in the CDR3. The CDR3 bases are TGTGCCAGCAGGGAGCGGGGACAGGGGAACTATGGCTACACCTTC. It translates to CASRERGQGNYGYTF.

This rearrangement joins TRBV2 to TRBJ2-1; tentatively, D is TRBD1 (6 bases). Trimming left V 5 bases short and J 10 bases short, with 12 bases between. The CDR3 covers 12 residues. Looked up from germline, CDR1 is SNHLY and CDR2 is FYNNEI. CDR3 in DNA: TGTGCCAGCAGTTGGGACATGTCGGAGCAGTTCTTC. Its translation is CASSWDMSEQFF.

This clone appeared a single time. CDR3 sequence reads: CASNRGGYNEQFF. As DNA, the CDR3 is TGTGCCAGCAACAGGGGTGGGTACAATGAGCAGTTCTTC. The chain combines TRBV11-1 with TRBJ2-1; 7 bases match TRBD1. With V trimmed by 7 bases and J by 4 bases, 4 bases remained unmatched. The germline gives CDR1 SGHAT, CDR2 FQDESV (reference sequence). The CDR3 is 13 amino acids. Full variable domain (remainder filled in from reference TRBV11-1 and TRBJ2-1): EAEVAQSPRYKITEKSQAVAFWCDPISGHATLYWYRQILGQGPELLVQFQDESVVDDSQLPKDRFSAERLKGVDSTLKIQPAELGDSAMYLCASNRGGYNEQFFGPGTRLTVL.

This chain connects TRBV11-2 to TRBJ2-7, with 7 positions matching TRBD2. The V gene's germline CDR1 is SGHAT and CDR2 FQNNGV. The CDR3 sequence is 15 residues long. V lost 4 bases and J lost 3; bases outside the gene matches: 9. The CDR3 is CASSSGWGGFYEQYF. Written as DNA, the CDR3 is TGTGCCAGCAGCTCCGGCTGGGGGGGGTTCTACGAGCAGTACTTC.

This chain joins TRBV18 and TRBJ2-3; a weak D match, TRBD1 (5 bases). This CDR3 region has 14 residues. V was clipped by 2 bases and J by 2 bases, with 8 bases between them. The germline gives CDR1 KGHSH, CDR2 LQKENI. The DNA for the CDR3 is TGTGCCAGCTCACCAGACAGTCCCACAGATACGCAGTATTTT. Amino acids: CASSPDSPTDTQYF.

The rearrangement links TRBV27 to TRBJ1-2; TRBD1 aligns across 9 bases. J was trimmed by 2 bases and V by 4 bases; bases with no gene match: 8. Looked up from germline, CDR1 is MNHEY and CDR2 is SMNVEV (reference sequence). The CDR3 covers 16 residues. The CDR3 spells CASSSDRGQANYGYTF. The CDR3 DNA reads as TGTGCCAGCAGTTCGGACAGGGGACAAGCCAACTATGGCTACACCTTC.

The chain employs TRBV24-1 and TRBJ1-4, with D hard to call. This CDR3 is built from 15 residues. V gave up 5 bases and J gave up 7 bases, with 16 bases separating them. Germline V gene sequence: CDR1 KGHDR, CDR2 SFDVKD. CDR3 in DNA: TGTGCCACCAGTGCCGGGATTTCCGGAGGTGAAAAACTGTTTTTT. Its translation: CATSAGISGGEKLFF.

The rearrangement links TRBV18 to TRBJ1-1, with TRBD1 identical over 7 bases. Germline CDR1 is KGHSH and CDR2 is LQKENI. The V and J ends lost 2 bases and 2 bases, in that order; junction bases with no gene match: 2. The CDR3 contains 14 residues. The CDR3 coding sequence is TGTGCCAGCTCACCAGAGGGGGCCAACACTGAAGCTTTCTTT. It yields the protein CASSPEGANTEAFF.

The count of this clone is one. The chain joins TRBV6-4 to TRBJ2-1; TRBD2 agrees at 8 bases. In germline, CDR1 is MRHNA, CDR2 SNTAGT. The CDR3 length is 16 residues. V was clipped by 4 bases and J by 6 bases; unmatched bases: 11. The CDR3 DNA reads TGTGCCAGCAGTGTGGGAGCGGGAGCTGCCTCCAATGAGCAGTTCTTC. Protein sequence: CASSVGAGAASNEQFF.

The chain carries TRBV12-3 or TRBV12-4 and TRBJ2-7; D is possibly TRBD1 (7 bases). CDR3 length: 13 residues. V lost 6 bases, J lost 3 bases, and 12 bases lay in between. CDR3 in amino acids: CASRRQGGYEQYF. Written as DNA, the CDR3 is TGTGCCAGCAGGCGACAGGGAGGCTACGAGCAGTACTTC.

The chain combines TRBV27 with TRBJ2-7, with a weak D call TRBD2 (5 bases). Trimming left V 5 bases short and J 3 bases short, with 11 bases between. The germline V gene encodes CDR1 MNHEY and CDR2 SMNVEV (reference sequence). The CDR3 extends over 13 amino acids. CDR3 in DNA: TGTGCCAGCAGTATTGCACGGGACTACGAGCAGTACTTC. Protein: CASSIARDYEQYF.

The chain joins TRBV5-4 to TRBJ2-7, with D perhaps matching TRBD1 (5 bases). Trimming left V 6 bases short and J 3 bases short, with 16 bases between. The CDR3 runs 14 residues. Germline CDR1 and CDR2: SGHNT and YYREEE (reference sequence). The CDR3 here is CASTSQGQGYEQYF. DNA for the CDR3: TGTGCCAGCACCTCCCAAGGGCAGGGCTACGAGCAGTACTTC. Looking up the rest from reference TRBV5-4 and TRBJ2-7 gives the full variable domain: ETGVTQSPTHLIKTRGQQVTLRCSSQSGHNTVSWYQQALGQGPQFIFQYYREEENGRGNFPPRFSGLQFPNYSSELNVNALELDDSALYLCASTSQGQGYEQYFGPGTRLTVT.

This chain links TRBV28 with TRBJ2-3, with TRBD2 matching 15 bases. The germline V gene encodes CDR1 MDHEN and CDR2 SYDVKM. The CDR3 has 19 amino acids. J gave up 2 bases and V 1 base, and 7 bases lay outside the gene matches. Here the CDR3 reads CASSLYIGTSGGTTDTQYF. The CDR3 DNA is TGTGCCAGCAGTTTATACATCGGGACTAGCGGGGGGACCACAGATACGCAGTATTTT.

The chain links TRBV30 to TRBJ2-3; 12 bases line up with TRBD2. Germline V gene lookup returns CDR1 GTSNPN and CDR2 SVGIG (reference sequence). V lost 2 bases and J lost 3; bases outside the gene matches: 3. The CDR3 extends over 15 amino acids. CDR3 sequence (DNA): TGTGCCTGGAGTTTACTAGCGGGAGGAACAGATACGCAGTATTTT. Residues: CAWSLLAGGTDTQYF.

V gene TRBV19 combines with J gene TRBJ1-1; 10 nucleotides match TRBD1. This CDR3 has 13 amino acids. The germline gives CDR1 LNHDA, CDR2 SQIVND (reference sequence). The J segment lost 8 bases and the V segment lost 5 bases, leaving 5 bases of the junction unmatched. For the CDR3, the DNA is TGTGCCAGTAGTCCGGACAGGGGGTTGGAAGCTTTCTTT. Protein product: CASSPDRGLEAFF.

CDR3 loop: CASSSINQPQHF. The CDR3 DNA sequence: TGTGCCAGCAGTTCAATTAATCAGCCCCAGCATTTT. This rearrangement joins TRBV28 to TRBJ1-5; no firm D call. The CDR3 contains 12 residues. Germline loops: CDR1 MDHEN, CDR2 SYDVKM. Trimming cost V 4 bases and J 4 bases, with 5 bases left between them.

This chain's CDR3 is CSAGQINEKLFF. Written as DNA, the CDR3 is TGCAGCGCCGGACAGATAAATGAAAAACTGTTTTTT. J is TRBJ1-4 and V is TRBV29-1, with a weak D call TRBD1 (6 bases). V lost 7 bases, J lost 5 bases, and 11 bases lay in between. In germline, CDR1 is SQVTM, CDR2 ANQGSEA. The CDR3 sequence is 12 residues long. Using reference TRBV29-1 and TRBJ1-4 for the parts outside the CDR3, the full variable domain is SAVISQKPSRDICQRGTSLTIQCQVDSQVTMMFWYRQQPGQSLTLIATANQGSEATYESGFVIDKFPISRPNLTFSTLTVSNMSPEDSSIYLCSAGQINEKLFFGSGTQLSVL.

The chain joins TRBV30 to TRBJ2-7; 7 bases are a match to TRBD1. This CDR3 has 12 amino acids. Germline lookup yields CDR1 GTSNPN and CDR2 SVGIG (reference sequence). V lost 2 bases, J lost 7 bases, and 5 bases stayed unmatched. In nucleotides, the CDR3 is TGTGCCTGGAGTCCCCAGGGGGAAGAGCAGTACTTC. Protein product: CAWSPQGEEQYF.

The CDR3 coding sequence is TGTGCCAGCAGCCCGCAGGGGAGGGAGCTGTTTTTT. This sequence encodes CASSPQGRELFF. The rearrangement joins TRBV5-6 to TRBJ2-2, with a weak D call TRBD1 (6 bases). CDR3 size: 12 residues. CDR1 is SGHDT and CDR2 is YYEEEE in the germline V gene. V shed 4 bases and J shed 9 bases, with 10 bases lying between them.

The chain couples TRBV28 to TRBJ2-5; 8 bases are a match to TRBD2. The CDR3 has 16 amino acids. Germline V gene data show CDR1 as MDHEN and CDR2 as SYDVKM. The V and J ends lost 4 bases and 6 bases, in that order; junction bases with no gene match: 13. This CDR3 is CASSSAAGAKRKTQYF. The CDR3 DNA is TGTGCCAGCAGTTCCGCAGCGGGAGCTAAGCGTAAGACCCAGTACTTC.

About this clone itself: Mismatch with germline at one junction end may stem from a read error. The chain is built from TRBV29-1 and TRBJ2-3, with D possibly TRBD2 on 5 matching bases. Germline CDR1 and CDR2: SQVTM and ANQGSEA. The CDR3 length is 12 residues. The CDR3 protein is CRVEGSTDTQYF. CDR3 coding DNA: TGCAGGGTTGAGGGCAGCACAGATACGCAGTATTTT.

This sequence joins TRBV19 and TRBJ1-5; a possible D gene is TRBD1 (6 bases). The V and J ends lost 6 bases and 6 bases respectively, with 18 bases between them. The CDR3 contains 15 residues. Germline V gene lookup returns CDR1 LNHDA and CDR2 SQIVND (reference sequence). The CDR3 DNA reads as TGTGCCAGTAGCTCCTTCAGGGGATTGGGTCAGCCCCAGCATTTT. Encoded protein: CASSSFRGLGQPQHF.

The chain's CDR3 is CAWREGLAGTDTQYF. For the CDR3, the DNA is TGTGCCTGGAGGGAGGGACTAGCGGGCACAGATACGCAGTATTTT. The V gene is TRBV30, the J gene TRBJ2-3; TRBD2 matches 11 bases. CDR3 length: 15 amino acids. Germline values: CDR1 GTSNPN, CDR2 SVGIG (reference sequence). V was pared by 3 bases and J by 1 base, with 3 bases of the junction left unmatched.

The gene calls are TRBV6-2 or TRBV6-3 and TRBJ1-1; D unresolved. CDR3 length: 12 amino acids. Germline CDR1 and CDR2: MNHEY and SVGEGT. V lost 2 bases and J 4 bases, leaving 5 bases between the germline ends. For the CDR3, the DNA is TGTGCCAGCAGTTACCTAGGCACTGAAGCTTTCTTT. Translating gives CASSYLGTEAFF.

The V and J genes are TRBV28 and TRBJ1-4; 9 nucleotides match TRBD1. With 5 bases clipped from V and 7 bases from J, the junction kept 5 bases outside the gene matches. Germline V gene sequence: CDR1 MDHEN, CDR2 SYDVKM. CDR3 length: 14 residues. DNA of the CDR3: TGTGCCAGCAGTCGGGACAGGGTGGGTGAAAAACTGTTTTTT. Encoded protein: CASSRDRVGEKLFF. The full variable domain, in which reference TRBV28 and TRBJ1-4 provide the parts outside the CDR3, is DVKVTQSSRYLVKRTGEKVFLECVQDMDHENMFWYRQDPGLGLRLIYFSYDVKMKEKGDIPEGYSVSREKKERFSLILESASTNQTSMYLCASSRDRVGEKLFFGSGTQLSVL.

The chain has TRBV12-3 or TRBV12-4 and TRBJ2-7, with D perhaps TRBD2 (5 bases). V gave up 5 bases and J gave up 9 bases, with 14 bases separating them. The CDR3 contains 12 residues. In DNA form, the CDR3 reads TGTGCCAGCAGTGCCGGAGGTTTGTGGCAGTACTTC. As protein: CASSAGGLWQYF.

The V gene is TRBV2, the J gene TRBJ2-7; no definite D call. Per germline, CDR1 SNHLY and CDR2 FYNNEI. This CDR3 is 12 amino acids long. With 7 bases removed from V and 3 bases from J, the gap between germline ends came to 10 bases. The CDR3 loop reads CASKADLYEQYF. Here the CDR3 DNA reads TGTGCCAGCAAGGCGGATCTCTACGAGCAGTACTTC.

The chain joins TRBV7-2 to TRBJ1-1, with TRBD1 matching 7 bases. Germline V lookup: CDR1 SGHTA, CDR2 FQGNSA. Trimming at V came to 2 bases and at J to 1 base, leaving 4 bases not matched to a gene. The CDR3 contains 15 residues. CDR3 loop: CASSLSGTANTEAFF. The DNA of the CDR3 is TGTGCCAGCAGCTTATCCGGGACAGCGAACACTGAAGCTTTCTTT.

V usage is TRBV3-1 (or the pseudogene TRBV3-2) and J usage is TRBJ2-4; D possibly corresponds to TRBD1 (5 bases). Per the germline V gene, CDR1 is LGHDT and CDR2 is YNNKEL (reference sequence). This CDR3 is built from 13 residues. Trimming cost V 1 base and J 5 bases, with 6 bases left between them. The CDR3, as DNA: TGTGCCAGCAGCCAAGCAGGGCAAAACATTCAGTACTTC. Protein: CASSQAGQNIQYF.

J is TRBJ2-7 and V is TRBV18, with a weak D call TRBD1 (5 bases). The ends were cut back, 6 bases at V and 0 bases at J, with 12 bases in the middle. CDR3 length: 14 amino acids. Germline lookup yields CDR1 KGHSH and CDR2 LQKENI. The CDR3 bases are TGTGCCAGCTCCCCGCCTGACAGCTCCTACGAGCAGTACTTC. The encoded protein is CASSPPDSSYEQYF.